Below, 5 T cell receptor beta chains from the same sample are listed, as sequenced in a study of molecular identifiers for immune sequencing clone quantification. TCRdb reprocessed the PCR reads via MiXCR and lists one record per CDR3 protein. The table records around 480,000 distinct CDR3 sequences, under 30% of them present only once. Material: naive CD8+ T cells from blood, with Jurkat cell RNA spiked in. Regarding subset: FACS-sorted CD8+CD4-CCR7+CD45RA+ naive T cells. The receptors come from a human donor in good health. Some libraries in this study had Jurkat cell RNA spiked in.

In its sample, this clonotype was seen many times. This chain connects TRBV5-6 to TRBJ2-3; D uncertain. Trimming shortened V by 0 bases and J by 4 bases, and 9 bases separated the two germline ends. This CDR3 region has 14 residues. The germline gives CDR1 SGHDT, CDR2 YYEEEE. CDR3 in amino acids: CASSLAGSADTQYF. CDR3 nucleotide sequence: TGTGCCAGCAGCTTGGCCGGCAGTGCAGATACGCAGTATTTT.

This clonotype was counted many times. The DNA of the CDR3 is TGTGCCAGTAGTATTGGACAGGGGATTACCTACGAGCAGTACTTC. Its protein is CASSIGQGITYEQYF. The V and J genes are TRBV19 and TRBJ2-7, with 9 bases fitting TRBD1. Germline V gives CDR1 LNHDA, CDR2 SQIVND (reference sequence). The CDR3 length is 15 residues. V gave up 3 bases and J gave up 2 bases; unmatched junction bases: 5.

Turning to this clonotype: Relative to the germline gene, one junction end is altered; a read error may explain this. DNA of the CDR3: TGTGCCAGCAGCTTTGGACAGACCACTGAAGCTTTCTTT. As protein: CASSFGQTTEAFF. The gene calls are TRBV5-3 and TRBJ1-1; perhaps TRBD1 as D (6 bases). TRBV5-3 is filed as an ORF, its function uncertain. CDR3 length equals 13 residues.

This clonotype was picked up a small number of times. The CDR3 sequence: CASTKGVRYEQYF. CDR3 DNA sequence: TGTGCCAGCACCAAAGGGGTGCGGTACGAGCAGTACTTC. The chain employs TRBV7-9 and TRBJ2-7; maybe TRBD1 (5 bases). Trimming pared 7 bases from V and 4 bases from J, leaving 14 bases between. CDR1 and CDR2 from the germline V gene are SEHNR and FQNEAQ (reference sequence). The CDR3 covers 13 residues.

Regarding this clonotype: A read error is possible here, since a much larger clone lies one base away. V usage is TRBV2 and J usage is TRBJ2-3; D is undetermined. The V gene's germline CDR1 is SNHLY and CDR2 FYNNEI. CDR3 length equals 16 residues. CDR3 residues: CAGSEALLAESDTQYF. CDR3 sequence (DNA): TGTGCCGGCAGTGAAGCGCTTCTGGCGGAATCAGATACGCAGTATTTT.